Presented here are 29 T cell receptor beta chains from one specimen sequenced in a study of blood T cell repertoires in COVID-19. The data were produced by immunoSEQ multiplex PCR, yet TCRdb's version contains in-frame clones alone and is incomplete. The data hold hundreds of thousands of clones, with about 88% observed a single time. Sequencing was done on a sample of PBMCs or T cells enriched from blood (not recorded which). These receptor sequences come from a woman in her forties or fifties who had recovered from COVID-19.

The rearrangement links TRBV28 to TRBJ2-5; 7 nucleotides line up with TRBD2. This CDR3 region has 15 residues. J gave up 2 bases and V 8 bases, and 11 bases lay outside the gene matches. Germline V gives CDR1 MDHEN, CDR2 SYDVKM. The CDR3 DNA follows: TGTGCCAGCTCCGGGAGGCGGCTCTTACAAGAGACCCAGTACTTC. It is translated as CASSGRRLLQETQYF.

The genes are TRBV7-9 and TRBJ2-7; TRBD1 aligns across 10 bases. V dropped 3 bases and J dropped 2; count of bases not matched to a gene: 7. Germline V gene sequence: CDR1 SEHNR, CDR2 FQNEAQ (reference sequence). The CDR3 loop spans 16 amino acids. CDR3 bases: TGTGCCAGCAGCTTCCAGGTGGGACAGGGGCCCTACGAGCAGTACTTC. It specifies CASSFQVGQGPYEQYF.

The chain couples TRBV30 to TRBJ2-2; 8 positions agree with TRBD1. Looked up from germline, CDR1 is GTSNPN and CDR2 is SVGIG (reference sequence). The CDR3 has 14 residues. V trimming: 5 bases; J trimming: 8 bases; junction bases outside the gene matches: 10. CDR3 DNA: TGTGCCTGGGGAGAGGACAGGGCAGGAGGGGAGCTGTTTTTT. Translation: CAWGEDRAGGELFF.

V gene TRBV10-3 combines with J gene TRBJ1-4; possibly TRBD1 for D (5 bases). The CDR3 is 13 amino acids. Trimming removed 5 bases from V and 8 bases from J, with 12 bases in between. CDR1 is ENHRY and CDR2 is SYGVKD in the germline V gene. The CDR3 here is CAISPGVREKLFF. CDR3 nucleotide sequence: TGTGCCATCAGTCCGGGGGTGCGGGAAAAACTGTTTTTT.

Concerning this clone: The same CDR3 arises from other DNA sequences in this sample as well. V is TRBV5-1 and J is TRBJ2-3, with no clear D. The V and J ends lost 0 bases and 0 bases respectively, with 8 bases between them. The CDR3 has 15 residues. Germline V lookup: CDR1 SGHRS, CDR2 YFSETQ. The CDR3 is CASSLGGLSTDTQYF. The DNA of the CDR3 is TGCGCCAGCAGCTTGGGAGGCTTAAGCACAGATACGCAGTATTTT.

The chain combines TRBV9 with TRBJ2-2; D unclear. This CDR3 has 14 residues. Germline V CDR1 and CDR2: SGDLS, YYNGEE. V lost 3 bases and J lost 5, with 11 bases in between. The CDR3 spells CASSELTSTGELFF. The CDR3, as DNA: TGTGCCAGCAGCGAACTCACTTCGACCGGGGAGCTGTTTTTT.

This clone was recorded once. V usage is TRBV29-1 and J usage is TRBJ2-7, with 11 bases identical to TRBD2. Germline CDR1 SQVTM, CDR2 ANQGSEA. With V trimmed by 3 bases and J by 6 bases, 1 base remained unmatched. The CDR3 sequence is 12 residues long. Here the CDR3 reads CSVDGTSGEQYF. In DNA, the CDR3 is TGCAGCGTTGACGGGACTAGCGGCGAGCAGTACTTC.

The chain couples TRBV19 to TRBJ1-2, with TRBD1 as a possible D gene (5 bases). The CDR3 has 15 residues. Germline V gives CDR1 LNHDA, CDR2 SQIVND (reference sequence). V was shortened by 2 bases and J by 5 bases, with 15 bases between the two germline ends. CDR3: CASSISFGGAYGYTF. CDR3 coding DNA: TGTGCCAGTAGTATATCCTTTGGAGGGGCATATGGCTACACCTTC.

V gene TRBV24-1 combines with J gene TRBJ1-2, with TRBD1 identical over 9 bases. Germline V CDR1 and CDR2: KGHDR, SFDVKD. CDR3 length: 14 residues. V dropped 4 bases and J dropped 7; count of bases not matched to a gene: 6. The CDR3 is CATSDWDRAFGYTF. The CDR3 DNA follows: TGTGCCACCAGTGACTGGGACAGGGCGTTTGGCTACACCTTC.

The genes are TRBV5-1 and TRBJ1-5; TRBD1 matches at 8 bases. The CDR3 loop spans 15 amino acids. From germline, CDR1 is SGHRS and CDR2 YFSETQ. The V and J ends lost 3 bases and 7 bases, in that order; junction bases with no gene match: 9. CDR3 in DNA: TGCGCCAGCAGCTGGGAGACAGGGGCCTGGCAGCCCCAGCATTTT. This encodes CASSWETGAWQPQHF.

This clone was detected only once. Different DNA sequences within this sample yield the same CDR3. The chain carries TRBV9 and TRBJ2-1; 7 positions match TRBD2. The CDR3 runs to 15 residues. The ends lost 4 bases at V and 0 bases at J; junction bases unmatched: 4. Germline CDR1 is SGDLS and CDR2 is YYNGEE. DNA for the CDR3: TGTGCCAGCAGCCCGCGGGGGAGCTCCTACAATGAGCAGTTCTTC. It codes for CASSPRGSSYNEQFF. Variable domain in full (rest from reference TRBV9 and TRBJ2-1): DSGVTQTPKHLITATGQRVTLRCSPRSGDLSVYWYQQSLDQGLQFLIQYYNGEERAKGNILERFSAQQFPDLHSELNLSSLELGDSALYFCASSPRGSSYNEQFFGPGTRLTVL.

This sequence joins TRBV4-3 and TRBJ2-3; 11 bases are a match to TRBD2. CDR1 is LGHNA, CDR2 YSLEER, per germline. V lost 0 bases and J lost 2; bases outside the gene matches: 7. The CDR3 is 18 amino acids. CDR3 sequence: CASSQDRLAGTFTDTQYF. The CDR3 DNA follows: TGCGCCAGCAGCCAAGATCGACTAGCGGGAACCTTCACAGATACGCAGTATTTT.

The chain recombines TRBV7-8 with TRBJ2-2; D not resolved. There are 12 residues in the CDR3. V was cut by 7 bases and J by 6 bases, with 9 bases left in between. CDR1 and CDR2 (germline): SGHVS, FQNEAQ. The CDR3 sequence: CASILLPGELFF. The CDR3 bases are TGTGCCAGCATCCTACTCCCCGGGGAGCTGTTTTTT.

This chain links TRBV7-3 with TRBJ2-1, with 7 nucleotides matching TRBD2. CDR1 SGHTA and CDR2 FQGTGA come from the germline V gene. J gave up 0 bases and V 3 bases, and 11 bases lay outside the gene matches. The CDR3 runs 18 residues. The CDR3 here is CASSFLFRGRRSYNEQFF. In DNA form, the CDR3 reads TGTGCCAGCAGCTTCCTGTTTCGCGGGAGACGCTCCTACAATGAGCAGTTCTTC.

Only a few counts were recorded for this clone. The chain recombines TRBV5-6 with TRBJ1-5, with D possibly matching TRBD1 (6 bases). V lost 4 bases and J 0 bases, leaving 8 bases between the germline ends. This CDR3 is built from 14 residues. From germline, CDR1 is SGHDT and CDR2 YYEEEE. The CDR3 protein is CASSGQNSNQPQHF. The CDR3 DNA is TGTGCCAGCAGCGGACAGAATAGCAATCAGCCCCAGCATTTT. The full variable domain, its missing parts supplied by reference TRBV5-6 and TRBJ1-5, is DAGVTQSPTHLIKTRGQQVTLRCSPKSGHDTVSWYQQALGQGPQFIFQYYEEEERQRGNFPDRFSGHQFPNYSSELNVNALLLGDSALYLCASSGQNSNQPQHFGDGTRLSIL.

This chain joins TRBV7-2 and TRBJ2-7; unclear D gene. This CDR3 region has 17 residues. The germline V and J ends were trimmed by 4 bases and 5 bases, with 24 bases remaining between them. The V gene's germline CDR1 is SGHTA and CDR2 FQGNSA. CDR3 region: CASSSPRPASYLNEQYF. The CDR3 DNA reads TGTGCCAGCAGCTCGCCCCGCCCTGCGAGCTATTTGAACGAGCAGTACTTC.

The chain employs TRBV19 and TRBJ2-3; 9 nucleotides match TRBD1. CDR3 size: 16 residues. Germline CDR1 reads LNHDA; CDR2 reads SQIVND (reference sequence). V gave up 6 bases and J gave up 4 bases; unmatched junction bases: 11. CDR3 region: CASRTGTGISSDTQYF. As DNA, the CDR3 is TGTGCCAGTAGGACCGGGACAGGGATATCGTCAGATACGCAGTATTTT.

The J gene is TRBJ1-3, the V gene TRBV5-6, with D possibly matching TRBD1 (5 bases). The CDR3 consists of 15 residues. V was trimmed by 5 bases and J by 2 bases, leaving 14 bases between them. Germline V CDR1 and CDR2: SGHDT, YYEEEE. CDR3 residues: CASSFPRGAGNTIYF. The DNA for the CDR3 is TGTGCCAGCAGTTTCCCCCGGGGGGCTGGAAACACCATATATTTT.

This chain connects TRBV28 to TRBJ2-2, with D tentatively TRBD2 (7 bases). Germline V gene sequence: CDR1 MDHEN, CDR2 SYDVKM. Trimming took off 5 bases at V and 6 bases at J, with 16 bases between the two ends. This CDR3 spans 15 amino acids. CDR3 loop: CASSRRGAGAGELFF. CDR3 nucleotide sequence: TGTGCCAGCAGTCGTCGGGGGGCTGGTGCCGGGGAGCTGTTTTTT.

The genes are TRBV5-6 and TRBJ1-2, with D perhaps matching TRBD1 (5 bases). Deletions cut 3 bases from V and 2 bases from J, with 8 bases between. Germline CDR1 reads SGHDT; CDR2 reads YYEEEE. This CDR3 has 13 amino acids. The CDR3: CASSSYRNYGYTF. DNA for the CDR3: TGTGCCAGCAGCTCTTACAGGAACTATGGCTACACCTTC.

The V gene is TRBV7-9, the J gene TRBJ2-7; TRBD2 aligns across 8 bases. The CDR3 is 14 amino acids. The V segment lost 4 bases and the J segment 3 bases; nucleotides outside the gene matches: 5. In germline, CDR1 is SEHNR, CDR2 FQNEAQ (reference sequence). Written as DNA, the CDR3 is TGTGCCAGCAGCTCTAGCGGGTGGGGCTACGAGCAGTACTTC. Its protein is CASSSSGWGYEQYF. Drawing the rest from reference TRBV7-9 and TRBJ2-7, the complete variable domain is DTGVSQNPRHKITKRGQNVTFRCDPISEHNRLYWYRQTLGQGPEFLTYFQNEAQLEKSRLLSDRFSAERPKGSFSTLEIQRTEQGDSAMYLCASSSSGWGYEQYFGPGTRLTVT.

The V gene is TRBV12-3 or TRBV12-4, the J gene TRBJ2-7; no firm D call. The CDR3 consists of 12 residues. V lost 3 bases and J 3 bases, leaving 6 bases between the germline ends. In nucleotides, the CDR3 is TGTGCCAGCAGTTTCGTCCTCTACGAGCAGTACTTC. It encodes CASSFVLYEQYF.

The J gene is TRBJ2-1, the V gene TRBV14; D is undetermined. V was trimmed by 4 bases and J by 4 bases, leaving 17 bases between them. Per germline, CDR1 SGHDN and CDR2 FVKESK. This CDR3 is built from 16 residues. CDR3 sequence reads: CASSLWLGGTYNEQFF. CDR3 nucleotides: TGTGCCAGCAGCCTATGGCTCGGCGGAACTTACAATGAGCAGTTCTTC.

The chain employs TRBV27 and TRBJ2-5, with a weak D call TRBD1 (5 bases). The V and J ends lost 4 bases and 1 base respectively, with 10 bases between them. Looked up from germline, CDR1 is MNHEY and CDR2 is SMNVEV (reference sequence). This CDR3 has 14 residues. The chain's CDR3 is CASSSTGFQETQYF. The CDR3 DNA reads TGTGCCAGCAGTTCAACAGGTTTCCAAGAGACCCAGTACTTC.

The V call is TRBV9, the J call TRBJ1-2; TRBD1 aligns across 9 bases. This CDR3 has 15 residues. CDR1 and CDR2 (germline): SGDLS, YYNGEE. V was pared by 2 bases and J by 7 bases, with 9 bases of the junction left unmatched. The CDR3 DNA reads as TGTGCCAGCAGCGTTTCCACAGGGGGCCGTAGTGGCTACACCTTC. Translated, it gives CASSVSTGGRSGYTF.

V is TRBV4-1 and J is TRBJ1-5, with TRBD1 as a possible D gene (6 bases). Trimming removed 3 bases at V and 5 bases at J, with 14 bases between. The length of the CDR3 is 15 residues. The germline V gene encodes CDR1 MGHRA and CDR2 YSYEKL. The CDR3 bases are TGCGCCAGCAGCCATCCGGGACGGACAGATCAGCCCCAGCATTTT. This codes for CASSHPGRTDQPQHF.

CDR3 coding DNA: TGTGCCAGCAGCTTAATCGGGGGAGGCAATTCACCCCTCCACTTT. Amino acid sequence: CASSLIGGGNSPLHF. The rearrangement uses TRBV5-8 and TRBJ1-6; D is perhaps TRBD1 (5 bases). Looked up from germline, CDR1 is SGHTS and CDR2 is YDEGEE. Trimming took off 2 bases at V and 7 bases at J, with 13 bases between the two ends. The CDR3 runs to 15 residues.

The genes are TRBV28 and TRBJ2-3; TRBD1 aligns across 8 bases. The CDR3 runs 16 residues. V was pared by 4 bases and J by 4 bases, with 10 bases of the junction left unmatched. Germline assignment: CDR1 MDHEN and CDR2 SYDVKM. The CDR3 region is CASSSSTGVSPDTQYF. CDR3 DNA sequence: TGTGCCAGCAGTTCATCGACAGGGGTGAGCCCAGATACGCAGTATTTT.

The chain recombines TRBV18 with TRBJ1-4; a weak D match, TRBD1 (5 bases). Trimming shortened V by 1 base and J by 5 bases, and 11 bases separated the two germline ends. CDR3 size: 15 residues. Germline V gene sequence: CDR1 KGHSH, CDR2 LQKENI. The CDR3 loop is CASSPRTQENEKLFF. For the CDR3, the DNA is TGTGCCAGCTCACCACGGACACAAGAGAATGAAAAACTGTTTTTT.